This T cell receptor (beta chain) was recorded in a study of T cell responses to AZD1222 COVID-19 vaccine. CDR3 length equals 15 residues. This clone was counted a few times. Antigen: not known. The method was immunoSEQ multiplex PCR; TCRdb's version includes in-frame clones alone and lacks a portion of them. The sample lists 100,000 to 110,000 clones, around 87% occurring once. Study-wide results and limits: Scientists sampled the repertoires only once the peak T cell response had passed. Among those given AZD1222, only 6 or 7 were seropositive at baseline.

This sample comprised peripheral blood, obtained on day 0 of MenACWY control vaccination. This sequence was found in an adult in good health. J is TRBJ1-2 and V is TRBV12-2; the D call of TRBD1 is as the table states it, not checked on the DNA. TRBV12-2 constitutes a pseudogene. The CDR3 region has the DNA TGTGCAAGTCGCCCCTGGACAGGGGGGGCCTATGGCTACACCTTC. This codes for CASRPWTGGAYGYTF.